This paragraph covers one T cell receptor (beta chain) sequence. TCR beta VDJ and CDR3 profiles were obtained from a genomic DNA template. TCRdb itself ran the reads through MiXCR, one entry per CDR3 protein. The table has 200,000 to 250,000 distinct CDR3 sequences, 55% to 65% seen once. By flow cytometry, patients selected for sequencing had shown an expansion of CD8+CD57+ cells. The CDR3 has 18 amino acids. V lost 5 bases, J lost 6 bases, and 18 bases stayed unmatched. Germline values: CDR1 DFQATT, CDR2 SNEGSKA (reference sequence). This specimen comes from a study of CD8+CD57+ T cells in acquired aplastic anemia.

Sample: sorted CD4+, CD8+, or CD8+CD57+ T cells (not recorded which) from PBMCs. This TCR derives from a human donor with aplastic anemia. The chain uses TRBV20-1 and TRBJ2-1, with 11 positions matching TRBD2. In nucleotides, the CDR3 is TGCAGTGCTCCCTCCGCGACTAGCGGGGATCCCCTGGGCAATGAGCAGTTCTTC. The encoded protein is CSAPSATSGDPLGNEQFF.